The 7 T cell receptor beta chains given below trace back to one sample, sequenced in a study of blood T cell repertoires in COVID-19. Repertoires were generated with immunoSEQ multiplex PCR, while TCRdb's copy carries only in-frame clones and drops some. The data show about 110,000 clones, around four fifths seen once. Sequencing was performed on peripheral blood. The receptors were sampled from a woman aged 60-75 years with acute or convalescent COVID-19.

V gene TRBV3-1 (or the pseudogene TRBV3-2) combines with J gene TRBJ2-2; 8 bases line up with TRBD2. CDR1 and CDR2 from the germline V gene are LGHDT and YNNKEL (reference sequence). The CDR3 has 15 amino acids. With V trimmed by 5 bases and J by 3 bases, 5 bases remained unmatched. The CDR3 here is CASSIAGPDTGELFF. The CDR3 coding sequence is TGTGCCAGCAGCATAGCGGGACCAGACACCGGGGAGCTGTTTTTT.

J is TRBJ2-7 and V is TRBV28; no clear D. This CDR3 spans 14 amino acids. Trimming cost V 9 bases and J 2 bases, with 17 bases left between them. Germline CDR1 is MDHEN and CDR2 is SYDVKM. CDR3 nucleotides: TGTGCCAGTCCCCCCGCGGTGAGAACCTACGAGCAGTACTTC. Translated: CASPPAVRTYEQYF.

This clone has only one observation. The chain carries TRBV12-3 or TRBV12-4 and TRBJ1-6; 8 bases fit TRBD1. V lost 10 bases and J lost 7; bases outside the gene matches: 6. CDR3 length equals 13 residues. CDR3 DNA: TGTGCCACCCCGACAGGGGTAAATTCACCCCTCCACTTT. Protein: CATPTGVNSPLHF.

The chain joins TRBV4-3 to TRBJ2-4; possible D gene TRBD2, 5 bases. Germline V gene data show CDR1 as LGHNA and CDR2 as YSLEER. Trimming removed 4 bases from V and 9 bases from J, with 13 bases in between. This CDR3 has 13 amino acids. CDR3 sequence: CASSRTTAGIQYF. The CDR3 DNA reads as TGCGCCAGCAGCCGTACGACTGCGGGCATTCAGTACTTC.

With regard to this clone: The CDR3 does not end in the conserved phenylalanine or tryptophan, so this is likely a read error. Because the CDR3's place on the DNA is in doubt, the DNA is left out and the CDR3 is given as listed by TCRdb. Here the CDR3 reads CSALARDLTDL. V is TRBV20-1 and J is TRBJ2-4; TRBD2 was called by the table and not checked on the DNA. Germline V gene lookup returns CDR1 DFQATT and CDR2 SNEGSKA (reference sequence). The CDR3 numbers 11 amino acids, ends counted.

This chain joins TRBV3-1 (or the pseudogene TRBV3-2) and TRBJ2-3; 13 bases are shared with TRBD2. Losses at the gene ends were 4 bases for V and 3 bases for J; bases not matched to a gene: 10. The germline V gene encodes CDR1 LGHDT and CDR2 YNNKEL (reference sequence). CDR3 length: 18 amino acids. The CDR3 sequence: CASSLGTSGIWGTDTQYF. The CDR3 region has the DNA TGTGCCAGCAGCCTAGGGACTAGCGGGATCTGGGGTACAGATACGCAGTATTTT.

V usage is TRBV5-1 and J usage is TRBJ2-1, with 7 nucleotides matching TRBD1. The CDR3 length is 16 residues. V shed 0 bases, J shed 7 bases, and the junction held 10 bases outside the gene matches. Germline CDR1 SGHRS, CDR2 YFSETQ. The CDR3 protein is CASSLALGQSINEQFF. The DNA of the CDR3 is TGCGCCAGCAGCTTGGCCCTGGGACAGTCTATAAATGAGCAGTTCTTC.